Below, 28 T cell receptor beta chains from the same sample are listed, as sequenced in a study of blood T cells in healthy people across ages. With a J-beta primer mix and a sample-barcoded 5' primer, a second PCR ran about 6 to 11 cycles. Via MiXCR, TCRdb re-called the 5' RACE reads, giving one row per CDR3 protein. The profile shows about 600,000 distinct CDR3 sequences, 47% of them singletons. The sequencing sample was made of blood. The source is an elderly man in good health.

This clonotype was seen only once. The gene calls are TRBV20-1 and TRBJ2-7; perhaps TRBD1 as D (6 bases). Germline CDR1 reads DFQATT; CDR2 reads SNEGSKA (reference sequence). V lost 6 bases to trimming and J lost 2 bases, with 14 bases between them. The CDR3 is made up of 13 amino acids. CDR3 in DNA: TGCAGTGCGCTCCAGGGGCCGCCCTACGAGCAGTACTTC. As protein: CSALQGPPYEQYF.

This chain uses TRBV7-9 with TRBJ1-6, with D unresolved. The V gene lost 2 bases and the J gene lost 8 bases, with 4 bases spanning the gap. Germline V CDR1 and CDR2: SEHNR, FQNEAQ (reference sequence). The CDR3 has 12 amino acids. CDR3 nucleotides: TGTGCCAGCAGCTTACAGGATTCACCCCTCCACTTT. It translates to CASSLQDSPLHF.

The chain employs TRBV20-1 and TRBJ1-2; D unclear. The length of the CDR3 is 16 residues. Germline V gene data show CDR1 as DFQATT and CDR2 as SNEGSKA (reference sequence). V was trimmed by 6 bases and J by 6 bases, leaving 26 bases between them. CDR3 protein: CSAQRVQGGKWDGYTF. As DNA, the CDR3 is TGCAGTGCCCAGAGGGTTCAAGGTGGGAAGTGGGATGGCTACACCTTC.

V gene TRBV7-2 combines with J gene TRBJ2-1; D remains unclear. V was pared by 5 bases and J by 0 bases, with 14 bases between. CDR1 SGHTA and CDR2 FQGNSA come from the germline V gene. CDR3 size: 16 residues. The CDR3 sequence is CASSTPWAPSYNEQFF. The CDR3 DNA sequence: TGTGCCAGCAGCACCCCCTGGGCGCCCTCCTACAATGAGCAGTTCTTC.

This chain joins TRBV4-3 and TRBJ2-1; 9 positions match TRBD2. CDR3 length: 15 residues. V lost 2 bases, J lost 4 bases, and 3 bases stayed unmatched. Germline V gene lookup returns CDR1 LGHNA and CDR2 YSLEER. The CDR3 DNA reads TGCGCCAGCAGCCAAAGACTAGCGGCATACAATGAGCAGTTCTTC. It is translated as CASSQRLAAYNEQFF.

The chain has TRBV29-1 and TRBJ2-3; D tentatively reads TRBD1 or TRBD2 (5 bases each). Germline values: CDR1 SQVTM, CDR2 ANQGSEA. Trimming removed 7 bases at V and 0 bases at J, with 11 bases between. The CDR3 runs 13 residues. For the CDR3, the DNA is TGCAGCGCCGAGTGGGACAGCACAGATACGCAGTATTTT. This gives the protein CSAEWDSTDTQYF.

The chain employs TRBV27 and TRBJ1-2, with D possibly being TRBD1 (6 bases). Germline CDR1 and CDR2: MNHEY and SMNVEV (reference sequence). CDR3 length equals 15 residues. Trimming cost V 2 bases and J 5 bases, with 15 bases left between them. The CDR3 reads CASSLDYRVEYGYTF. Here the CDR3 DNA reads TGTGCCAGCAGTTTAGACTACAGGGTAGAGTATGGCTACACCTTC.

The table lists this clonotype with a few counts. This chain links TRBV20-1 with TRBJ2-1, with 9 bases fitting TRBD2. V dropped 3 bases and J dropped 4; count of bases not matched to a gene: 13. Germline CDR1 reads DFQATT; CDR2 reads SNEGSKA (reference sequence). CDR3 length: 17 residues. The CDR3: CSASRSGRGGRYNEQFF. For the CDR3, the DNA is TGCAGTGCTAGCCGCAGCGGGCGGGGGGGCCGGTACAATGAGCAGTTCTTC.

In this sample, this clonotype turned up a few times. V usage is TRBV5-1 and J usage is TRBJ2-1; D remains unclear. V lost 0 bases and J lost 4, with 8 bases in between. The germline V gene encodes CDR1 SGHRS and CDR2 YFSETQ. The CDR3 length is 14 residues. CDR3 region: CASSLDPEYNEQFF. The DNA of the CDR3 is TGCGCCAGCAGCTTGGATCCGGAATACAATGAGCAGTTCTTC.

The rearrangement uses TRBV11-2 and TRBJ2-2; tentatively, D is TRBD2 (7 bases). Germline V gene sequence: CDR1 SGHAT, CDR2 FQNNGV. The CDR3 is 16 amino acids. V dropped 1 base and J dropped 6 bases, with 15 bases sitting between them. CDR3 coding DNA: TGTGCCAGCAGCTTAGCGCTAGGGGGGGTCTCCGGGGAGCTGTTTTTT. Translated: CASSLALGGVSGELFF.

This clonotype has just a few counts. The CDR3 bases are TGTGCCAGCAGCTTAGATCAGAACTATGGCTACACCTTC. Translation gives CASSLDQNYGYTF. The chain uses TRBV7-3 and TRBJ1-2; D unclear. Per the germline V gene, CDR1 is SGHTA and CDR2 is FQGTGA. Trimming shortened V by 2 bases and J by 2 bases, and 6 bases separated the two germline ends. This CDR3 is built from 13 residues.

The rearrangement joins TRBV6-6 to TRBJ1-5; D call uncertain. V was shortened by 4 bases and J by 2 bases, with 15 bases between the two germline ends. CDR1 MNHNY and CDR2 SVGAGI come from the germline V gene (reference sequence). The CDR3 totals 16 residues. DNA for the CDR3: TGTGCCAGCAGTTTCACAGTGCCATGGGGCAATCAGCCCCAGCATTTT. Protein: CASSFTVPWGNQPQHF.

This clonotype was counted only a few times. The J gene is TRBJ1-2, the V gene TRBV4-3; no clear D gene. The V end lost 2 bases, the J end lost 0 bases, and 10 bases lay between the germline ends. This CDR3 contains 15 residues. Per the germline V gene, CDR1 is LGHNA and CDR2 is YSLEER. In DNA, the CDR3 is TGCGCCAGCAGCCAAAATTACGTGGCTAACTATGGCTACACCTTC. It translates to CASSQNYVANYGYTF.

The chain has TRBV7-2 and TRBJ1-1; TRBD1 aligns across 10 bases. The V gene's germline CDR1 is SGHTA and CDR2 FQGNSA. This CDR3 spans 18 amino acids. The J segment lost 1 base and the V segment lost 5 bases, leaving 13 bases of the junction unmatched. This chain's CDR3 is CASSANPGTGDRNTEAFF. CDR3 nucleotides: TGTGCCAGCAGCGCAAATCCCGGGACAGGGGATAGGAACACTGAAGCTTTCTTT.

The genes are TRBV7-2 and TRBJ1-3; D is unresolved. Germline CDR1 is SGHTA and CDR2 is FQGNSA. With 0 bases removed from V and 0 bases from J, the gap between germline ends came to 9 bases. This CDR3 has 16 residues. The CDR3 here is CASSLAFGGSGNTIYF. The CDR3 DNA reads TGTGCCAGCAGCTTAGCGTTCGGTGGCTCTGGAAACACCATATATTTT.

The chain joins TRBV4-2 to TRBJ2-1; D remains unclear. The CDR3 is 14 residues long. Germline CDR1 reads LGHNA; CDR2 reads YNFKEQ. V lost 0 bases and J 5 bases, leaving 8 bases between the germline ends. CDR3 sequence (DNA): TGTGCCAGCAGCCAAGATCCTAAAAACAATGAGCAGTTCTTC. It specifies CASSQDPKNNEQFF.

V gene TRBV7-2 combines with J gene TRBJ2-6; no clear D gene. This CDR3 is 19 amino acids long. CDR1 and CDR2 from the germline V gene are SGHTA and FQGNSA. The germline V and J ends were trimmed by 5 bases and 0 bases, with 20 bases remaining between them. CDR3 sequence reads: CASSPQSGHPSSGANVLTF. The CDR3 DNA follows: TGTGCCAGCAGCCCCCAATCTGGGCATCCGAGCTCTGGGGCCAACGTCCTGACTTTC.

This clonotype was recorded many times. V usage is TRBV6-1 and J usage is TRBJ2-4; 10 nucleotides align to TRBD2. With 6 bases clipped from V and 0 bases from J, the junction kept 17 bases outside the gene matches. The CDR3 runs 20 residues. Per germline, CDR1 MNHNS and CDR2 SASEGT. The CDR3 coding sequence is TGTGCCAGCAGCCCAACTACTGGGCTAGCGGGAGTGGTAGCCAAAAACATTCAGTACTTC. Protein product: CASSPTTGLAGVVAKNIQYF.

The chain carries TRBV10-1 and TRBJ2-2; D may be TRBD1 or TRBD2 (5 bases each). V was trimmed by 4 bases and J by 0 bases, leaving 12 bases between them. The CDR3 has 16 residues. Germline CDR1 WNHNN, CDR2 SYGVQD (reference sequence). This CDR3 is CASSGGANANTGELFF. The CDR3 region has the DNA TGCGCCAGCAGTGGAGGGGCTAACGCGAACACCGGGGAGCTGTTTTTT.

This clonotype was detected once. V is TRBV12-3 or TRBV12-4 and J is TRBJ1-2; a possible D gene is TRBD1 (5 bases). This CDR3 region has 13 residues. The V end lost 6 bases, the J end lost 5 bases, and 13 bases lay between the germline ends. CDR3 sequence reads: CASSSGTDYGYTF. As DNA, the CDR3 is TGTGCCAGCAGCTCCGGGACGGATTATGGCTACACCTTC.

This chain uses TRBV20-1 with TRBJ2-1; 10 bases align to TRBD1. With V trimmed by 3 bases and J by 7 bases, 21 bases remained unmatched. The CDR3 totals 19 residues. Germline V lookup: CDR1 DFQATT, CDR2 SNEGSKA (reference sequence). Here the CDR3 reads CSARNGVRWGQGSRNEQFF. CDR3 nucleotides: TGCAGTGCTAGGAACGGCGTTCGATGGGGACAGGGGAGTAGAAATGAGCAGTTCTTC.

This clonotype was seen only once. This chain joins TRBV3-1 and TRBJ2-1, with 9 positions matching TRBD1. The CDR3 consists of 15 residues. Trimming removed 4 bases from V and 10 bases from J; junction bases left unmatched: 11. Per the germline V gene, CDR1 is LGHDT and CDR2 is YNNKEL (reference sequence). CDR3 sequence: CASSLPGQGLSEQFF. The CDR3 DNA follows: TGTGCCAGCAGCCTCCCGGGACAGGGATTGAGCGAGCAGTTCTTC.

Only a few counts were recorded for this clonotype. The V and J genes are TRBV24-1 and TRBJ2-5, with D possibly TRBD2 on 6 matching bases. The CDR3 has 15 residues. The germline V gene has CDR1 KGHDR and CDR2 SFDVKD. The V and J ends lost 5 bases and 4 bases respectively, with 16 bases between them. The CDR3 DNA reads TGTGCCACCAGTGGTGCCGGGGAGGAAGGAGAGACCCAGTACTTC. Its protein product is CATSGAGEEGETQYF.

This rearrangement joins TRBV29-1 to TRBJ2-7; TRBD1 might be the D (5 bases). The CDR3 loop spans 13 amino acids. Trimming pared 4 bases from V and 5 bases from J, leaving 15 bases between. The germline CDR1 and CDR2 sequences are SQVTM and ANQGSEA. The CDR3 DNA sequence: TGCAGCGTTGCCAAGGGGTTTCGGAACGAGCAGTACTTC. Its translation: CSVAKGFRNEQYF.

This clonotype was seen repeatedly, ten times or more. The V and J genes are TRBV4-1 and TRBJ2-3; a possible D gene is TRBD2 (5 bases). The germline V gene has CDR1 MGHRA and CDR2 YSYEKL. CDR3 length: 13 amino acids. Trimming took off 5 bases at V and 4 bases at J, with 10 bases between the two ends. For the CDR3, the DNA is TGCGCCAGCAGCAAACGTAGCGCAGATACGCAGTATTTT. Translating gives CASSKRSADTQYF.

V and J are TRBV24-1 and TRBJ2-1; TRBD1 agrees at 7 bases. The V and J ends lost 6 bases and 5 bases, in that order; junction bases with no gene match: 12. The CDR3 has 16 residues. CDR1 and CDR2 from the germline V gene are KGHDR and SFDVKD. CDR3 in DNA: TGTGCCACCAGTATCCAGACAGGGTCCCGTAACAATGAGCAGTTCTTC. This gives the protein CATSIQTGSRNNEQFF.

This clonotype was found a few times. V gene TRBV29-1 combines with J gene TRBJ2-7; D remains unclear. The ends were cut back, 0 bases at V and 0 bases at J, with 15 bases in the middle. Germline CDR1 reads SQVTM; CDR2 reads ANQGSEA. The CDR3 has 16 amino acids. The CDR3, as DNA: TGCAGCGTTGAAGATAGAAGGAGCAAAAGCTCCTACGAGCAGTACTTC. This sequence encodes CSVEDRRSKSSYEQYF.

This clonotype came up once. This rearrangement joins TRBV15 to TRBJ2-3, with 8 positions matching TRBD2. Germline assignment: CDR1 LNHNV and CDR2 YYDKDF (reference sequence). Trimming cost V 0 bases and J 0 bases; bases outside gene matches: 2. The length of the CDR3 is 16 residues. The CDR3 reads CATSRDIAGSTDTQYF. CDR3 DNA sequence: TGTGCCACCAGCAGAGATATAGCGGGAAGCACAGATACGCAGTATTTT.